Below, one TCR beta chain is given with its context. This sequence may be a read error, since a much larger clone differs from it by one base. Germline V lookup: CDR1 SGHTA, CDR2 FQGNSA. V gave up 5 bases and J gave up 0 bases, with 8 bases separating them. This CDR3 contains 14 residues. The data stem from a study of glioma-infiltrating T cells. Using RNA template, CDR3s of TCR alpha and beta were amplified with iRepertoire arm-PCR. Each CDR3 protein is one row after TCRdb ran MiXCR on the multiplex PCR reads. The repertoire consists of about 1,800 distinct CDR3 sequences, with less than 35% occurring once and the leading ten covering 30% to 40%.

Sequences were obtained from glioma tissue, nonneoplastic brain tissue, or PBMCs (not recorded which). The chain has TRBV7-2 and TRBJ1-3; tentatively, D is TRBD1 (5 bases). The clonotype comes from a human donor with low-grade glioma or glioblastoma, undergoing nonglioma brain surgery, or in good health (not recorded which). The CDR3 loop reads CASSPGTSGNTIYF. The CDR3, as DNA: TGTGCCAGCAGCCCTGGGACCTCTGGAAACACCATATATTTT.